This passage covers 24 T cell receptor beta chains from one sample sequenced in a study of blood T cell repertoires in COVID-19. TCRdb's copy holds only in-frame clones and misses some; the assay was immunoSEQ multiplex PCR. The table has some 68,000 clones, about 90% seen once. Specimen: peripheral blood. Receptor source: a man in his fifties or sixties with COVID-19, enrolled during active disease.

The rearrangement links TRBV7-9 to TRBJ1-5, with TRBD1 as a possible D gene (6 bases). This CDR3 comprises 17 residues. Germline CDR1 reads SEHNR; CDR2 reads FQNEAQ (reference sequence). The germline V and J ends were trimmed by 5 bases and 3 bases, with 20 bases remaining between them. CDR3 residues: CASSPDRDNYHNQPQHF. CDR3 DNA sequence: TGTGCCAGCAGCCCTGACCGGGACAACTATCACAATCAGCCCCAGCATTTT.

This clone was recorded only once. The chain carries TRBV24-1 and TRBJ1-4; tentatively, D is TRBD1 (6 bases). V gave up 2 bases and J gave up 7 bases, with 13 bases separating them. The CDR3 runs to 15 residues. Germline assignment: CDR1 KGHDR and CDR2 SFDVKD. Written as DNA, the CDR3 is TGTGCCACCAGTGATTCTCGGGGGGCGGGTGAAAAACTGTTTTTT. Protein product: CATSDSRGAGEKLFF.

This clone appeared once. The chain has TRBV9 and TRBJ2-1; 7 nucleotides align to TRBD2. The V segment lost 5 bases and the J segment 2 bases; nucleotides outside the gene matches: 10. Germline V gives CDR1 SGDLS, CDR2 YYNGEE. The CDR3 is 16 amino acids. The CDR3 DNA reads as TGTGCCAGCAGTCCACCCCGGCTAGCGGCCTACAATGAGCAGTTCTTC. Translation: CASSPPRLAAYNEQFF.

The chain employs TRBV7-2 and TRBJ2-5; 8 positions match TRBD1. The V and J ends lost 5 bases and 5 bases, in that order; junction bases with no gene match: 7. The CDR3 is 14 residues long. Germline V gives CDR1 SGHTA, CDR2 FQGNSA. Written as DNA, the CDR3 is TGTGCCAGCAGCCCAAGGGACAGGCAGGAGACCCAGTACTTC. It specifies CASSPRDRQETQYF.

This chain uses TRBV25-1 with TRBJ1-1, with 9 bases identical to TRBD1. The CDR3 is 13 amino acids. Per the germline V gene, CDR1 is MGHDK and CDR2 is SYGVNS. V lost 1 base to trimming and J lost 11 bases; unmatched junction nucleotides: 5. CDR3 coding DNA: TGTGCCAGCAGTGAATGGGACAGGGAATCGGCTTTCTTT. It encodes CASSEWDRESAFF.

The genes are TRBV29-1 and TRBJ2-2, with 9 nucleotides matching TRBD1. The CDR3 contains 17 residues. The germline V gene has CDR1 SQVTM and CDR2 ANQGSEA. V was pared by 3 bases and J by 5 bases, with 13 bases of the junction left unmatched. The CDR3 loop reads CSVERIGTGTLTGELFF. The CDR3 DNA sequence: TGCAGCGTTGAGAGAATAGGGACAGGGACGTTGACCGGGGAGCTGTTTTTT.

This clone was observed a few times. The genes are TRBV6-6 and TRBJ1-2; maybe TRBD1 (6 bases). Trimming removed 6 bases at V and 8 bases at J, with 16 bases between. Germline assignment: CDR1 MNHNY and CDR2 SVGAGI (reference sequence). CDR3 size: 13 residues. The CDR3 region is CASSLDRIGGYTF. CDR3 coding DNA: TGTGCCAGCAGCCTAGACAGGATCGGAGGCTACACCTTC.

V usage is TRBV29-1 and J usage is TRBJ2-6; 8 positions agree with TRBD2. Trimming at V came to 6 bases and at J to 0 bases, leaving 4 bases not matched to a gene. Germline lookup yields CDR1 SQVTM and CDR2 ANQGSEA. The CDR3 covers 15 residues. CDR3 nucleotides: TGCAGCGTGGAGGGGACTAGCTCTGGGGCCAACGTCCTGACTTTC. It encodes CSVEGTSSGANVLTF.

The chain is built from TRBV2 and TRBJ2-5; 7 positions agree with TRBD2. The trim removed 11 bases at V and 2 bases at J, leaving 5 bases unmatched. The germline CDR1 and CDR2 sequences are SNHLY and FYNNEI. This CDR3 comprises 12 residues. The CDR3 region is CAGGVEQETQYF. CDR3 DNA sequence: TGTGCCGGGGGGGTGGAACAAGAGACCCAGTACTTC.

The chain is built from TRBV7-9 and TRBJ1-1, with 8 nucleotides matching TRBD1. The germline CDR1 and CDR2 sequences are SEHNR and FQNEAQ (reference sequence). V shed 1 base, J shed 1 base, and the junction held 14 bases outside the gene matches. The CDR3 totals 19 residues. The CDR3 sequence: CASSLEPRGPPGGNTEAFF. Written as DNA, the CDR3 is TGTGCCAGCAGCTTAGAGCCCAGGGGGCCGCCGGGCGGGAACACTGAAGCTTTCTTT.

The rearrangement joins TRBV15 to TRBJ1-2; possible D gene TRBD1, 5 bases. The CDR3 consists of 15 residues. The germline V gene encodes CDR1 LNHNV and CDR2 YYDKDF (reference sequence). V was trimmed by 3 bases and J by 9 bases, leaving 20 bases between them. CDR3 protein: CATSSLDRYEARYTF. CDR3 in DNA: TGTGCCACCAGCAGTTTAGACAGATATGAAGCCCGCTACACCTTC.

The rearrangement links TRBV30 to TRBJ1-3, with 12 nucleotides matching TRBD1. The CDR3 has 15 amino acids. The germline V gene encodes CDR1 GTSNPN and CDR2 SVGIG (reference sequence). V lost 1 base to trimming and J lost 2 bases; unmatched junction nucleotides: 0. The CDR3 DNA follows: TGTGCCTGGAGTGGGGACAGGGGGCCTGGAAACACCATATATTTT. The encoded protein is CAWSGDRGPGNTIYF.

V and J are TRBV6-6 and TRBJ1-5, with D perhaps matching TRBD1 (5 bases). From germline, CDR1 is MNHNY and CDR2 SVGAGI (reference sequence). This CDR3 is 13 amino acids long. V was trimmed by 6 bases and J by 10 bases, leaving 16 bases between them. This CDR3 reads CASRGPGAFPQHF. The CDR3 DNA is TGTGCCAGCAGGGGGCCTGGTGCCTTTCCCCAGCATTTT.

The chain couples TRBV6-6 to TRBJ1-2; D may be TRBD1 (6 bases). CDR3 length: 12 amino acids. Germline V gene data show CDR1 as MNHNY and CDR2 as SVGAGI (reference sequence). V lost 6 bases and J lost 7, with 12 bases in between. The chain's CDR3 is CASSLSGAGYTF. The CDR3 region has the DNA TGTGCCAGCAGCCTGTCAGGGGCTGGCTACACCTTC.

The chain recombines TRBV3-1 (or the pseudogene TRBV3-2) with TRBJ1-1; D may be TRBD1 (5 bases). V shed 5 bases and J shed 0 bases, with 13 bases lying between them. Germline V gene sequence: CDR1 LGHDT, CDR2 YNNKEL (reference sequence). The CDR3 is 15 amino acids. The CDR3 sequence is CASSYQTEMNTEAFF. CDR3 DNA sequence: TGTGCCAGCAGCTATCAGACAGAGATGAACACTGAAGCTTTCTTT.

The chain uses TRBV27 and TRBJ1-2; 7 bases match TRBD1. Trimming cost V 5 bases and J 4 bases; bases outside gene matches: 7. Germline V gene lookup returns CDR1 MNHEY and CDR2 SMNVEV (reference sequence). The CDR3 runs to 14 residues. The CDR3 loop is CASSPIQGFYGYTF. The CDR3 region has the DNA TGTGCCAGCAGTCCAATACAGGGGTTCTATGGCTACACCTTC.

The CDR3 loop reads CASSLELAGVFGELFF. CDR3 nucleotide sequence: TGTGCCAGCAGCCTGGAACTAGCGGGAGTATTCGGGGAGCTGTTTTTT. The rearrangement joins TRBV5-6 to TRBJ2-2, with TRBD2 identical over 11 bases. This CDR3 has 16 amino acids. V gave up 4 bases and J gave up 7 bases; unmatched junction bases: 9. Germline V gene lookup returns CDR1 SGHDT and CDR2 YYEEEE.

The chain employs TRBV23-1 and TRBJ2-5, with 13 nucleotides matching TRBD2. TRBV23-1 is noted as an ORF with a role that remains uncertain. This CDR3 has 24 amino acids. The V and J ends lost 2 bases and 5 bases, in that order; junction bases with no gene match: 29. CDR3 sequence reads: CASSQEYIGFNWTSGSRVRETQYF. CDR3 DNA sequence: TGCGCCAGCAGTCAAGAGTATATCGGGTTTAATTGGACTAGCGGGAGTAGGGTTCGGGAGACCCAGTACTTC.

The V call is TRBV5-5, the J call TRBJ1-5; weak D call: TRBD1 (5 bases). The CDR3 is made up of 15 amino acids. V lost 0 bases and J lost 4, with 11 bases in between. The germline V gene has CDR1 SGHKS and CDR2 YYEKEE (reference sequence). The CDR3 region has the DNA TGTGCCAGCAGCTTGGTCCCAGGGACTAATCAGCCCCAGCATTTT. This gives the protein CASSLVPGTNQPQHF.

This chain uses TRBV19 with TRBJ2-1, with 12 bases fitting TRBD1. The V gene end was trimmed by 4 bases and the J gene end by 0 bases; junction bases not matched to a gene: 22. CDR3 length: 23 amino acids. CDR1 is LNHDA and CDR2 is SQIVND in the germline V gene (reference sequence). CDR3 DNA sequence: TGTGCCAGTAGTACTGCTCCGGGACAGGGGGCCGCTTTTAGATACCACTCCTACAATGAGCAGTTCTTC. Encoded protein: CASSTAPGQGAAFRYHSYNEQFF.

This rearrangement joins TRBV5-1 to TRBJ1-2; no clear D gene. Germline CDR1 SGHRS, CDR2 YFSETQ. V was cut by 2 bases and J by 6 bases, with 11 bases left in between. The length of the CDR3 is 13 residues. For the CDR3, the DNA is TGCGCCAGCAGCTTTGGAGGGATCGATGGCTACACCTTC. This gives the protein CASSFGGIDGYTF.

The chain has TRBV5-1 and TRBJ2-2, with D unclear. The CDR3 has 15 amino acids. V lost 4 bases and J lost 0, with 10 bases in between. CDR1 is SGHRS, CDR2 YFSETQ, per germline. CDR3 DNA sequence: TGCGCCAGCAGCCTCCCTAGTCCGAACACCGGGGAGCTGTTTTTT. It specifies CASSLPSPNTGELFF.

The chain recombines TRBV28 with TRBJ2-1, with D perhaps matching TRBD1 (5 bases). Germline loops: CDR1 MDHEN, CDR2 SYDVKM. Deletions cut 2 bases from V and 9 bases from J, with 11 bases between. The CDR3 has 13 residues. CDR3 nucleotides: TGTGCCAGCAGTTTACGAGTGGGGCCTGAGCAGTTCTTC. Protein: CASSLRVGPEQFF.

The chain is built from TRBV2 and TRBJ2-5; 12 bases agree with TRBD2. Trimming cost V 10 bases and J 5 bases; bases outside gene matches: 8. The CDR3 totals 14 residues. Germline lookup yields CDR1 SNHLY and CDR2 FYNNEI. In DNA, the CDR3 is TGTGCCACTGGGACTAGCGGGCCCTTGGAGACCCAGTACTTC. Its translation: CATGTSGPLETQYF.